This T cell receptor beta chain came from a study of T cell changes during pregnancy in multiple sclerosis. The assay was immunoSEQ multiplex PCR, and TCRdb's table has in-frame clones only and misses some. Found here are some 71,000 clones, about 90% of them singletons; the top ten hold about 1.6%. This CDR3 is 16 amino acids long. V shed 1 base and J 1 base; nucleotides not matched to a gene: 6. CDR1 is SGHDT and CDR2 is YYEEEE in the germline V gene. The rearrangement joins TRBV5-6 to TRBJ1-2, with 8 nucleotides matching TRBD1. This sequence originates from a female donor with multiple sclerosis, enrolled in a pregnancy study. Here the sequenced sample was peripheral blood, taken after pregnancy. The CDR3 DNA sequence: TGTGCCAGCAGCTTGCAGGGGGCGGGATTTAACTATGGCTACACCTTC. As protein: CASSLQGAGFNYGYTF.